Listed below are T cell receptor beta chains from one sample, sequenced in a study of cytomegalovirus exposure and HLA in healthy donors. The method was immunoSEQ multiplex PCR; TCRdb's version includes in-frame clones alone and lacks a portion of them. The table includes under 150,000 clones, more than 80% detected once. The sequencing input was PBMCs. The receptors stem from a woman in her thirties or forties in good health and CMV-seropositive. The CDR3 runs from the conserved cysteine through the conserved F or W. Fields, in order: J gene, clone size, V gene, D gene, CDR3 protein, CDR3 DNA. D genes are given only for firm matches. Not every row has a clone size; where given, it reads once, few, many or a size class.

>TRBJ1-5|-|TRBV28|TRBD1
CASRQDRVGNQPQHF
TGTGCCAGCAGGCAGGACAGGGTCGGTAATCAGCCCCAGCATTTT
>TRBJ2-1|-|TRBV14|-
CASRPTGSAPYNEQFF
TGTGCCAGCAGACCAACTGGCAGCGCTCCTTACAATGAGCAGTTCTTC
>TRBJ1-1|many|TRBV5-1|-
CASSLSSANTEAFF
TGCGCCAGCAGCTTAAGCAGCGCGAACACTGAAGCTTTCTTT
>TRBJ1-1|-|TRBV28|TRBD1
CASRVRDRGTEAFF
TGTGCCAGCAGGGTCCGGGACAGAGGTACTGAAGCTTTCTTT
>TRBJ2-7|-|TRBV27|TRBD1
CASRRTGTYEQYF
TGTGCCAGCAGAAGGACAGGGACCTACGAGCAGTACTTC
>TRBJ2-7|few|TRBV11-3|-
CARPGFRCYEQYF
TGTGCCAGACCGGGATTCAGGTGCTACGAGCAGTACTTC
>TRBJ1-1|-|TRBV7-8|-
CASRGGAAEAFF
TGTGCCAGCAGAGGGGGGGCGGCTGAAGCTTTCTTT
>TRBJ1-2|-|TRBV7-9|TRBD1
CASSSQGLPGYTF
TGTGCCAGCAGCTCACAGGGGCTCCCGGGCTACACCTTC
>TRBJ1-1|-|TRBV12-5|-
CASGLAPKTGANTEAFF
TGTGCTAGTGGTTTGGCCCCCAAGACAGGAGCGAACACTGAAGCTTTCTTT
>TRBJ1-1|-|TRBV7-9|TRBD1
CASSAPNRMDRGKNTEAFF
TGTGCCAGCAGCGCCCCAAATAGAATGGACAGGGGCAAGAACACTGAAGCTTTCTTT
>TRBJ2-7|-|TRBV7-8|TRBD1
CASSLDEGADYEQYF
TGTGCCAGCAGCTTAGATGAGGGGGCCGACTACGAGCAGTACTTC
>TRBJ2-7|-|TRBV28|-
CASSRMAGRYEQYF
TGTGCCAGCAGCAGAATGGCAGGTCGCTACGAGCAGTACTTC
>TRBJ2-7|few|TRBV7-2|TRBD2
CASSLGAGGFNEQYF
TGTGCCAGCAGCTTAGGAGCGGGAGGGTTTAACGAGCAGTACTTC
>TRBJ1-1|-|TRBV7-9|-
CASSLAAVEAFF
TGTGCCAGCAGCTTAGCGGCCGTCGAAGCTTTCTTT
>TRBJ2-7|-|TRBV7-2|TRBD2
CASSLDLAGFSYEQYF
TGTGCCAGCAGCTTAGACCTAGCGGGGTTTTCCTACGAGCAGTACTTC
>TRBJ2-3|-|TRBV2|TRBD2
CASSKSAGGFTDTQYF
TGTGCCAGCAGTAAATCGGCGGGGGGTTTCACAGATACGCAGTATTTT
>TRBJ1-3|-|TRBV13|-
CASSLGPGGSGNTIYF
TGTGCCAGCAGCTTAGGCCCCGGGGGCTCTGGAAACACCATATATTTT
>TRBJ2-3|once|TRBV5-1|TRBD2
CASSSGTSGADTQYF
TGCGCCAGCAGTTCCGGGACTAGCGGGGCGGATACGCAGTATTTT
>TRBJ2-2|-|TRBV28|-
CASTLLGTGELFF
TGTGCCAGCACCCTCCTCGGCACCGGGGAGCTGTTTTTT
>TRBJ1-2|-|TRBV11-2|-
CASSLASNYGYTF
TGTGCCAGCAGCTTGGCATCTAACTATGGCTACACCTTC
>TRBJ2-4|-|TRBV15|TRBD1
CATSAISGQNIAKNIQYF
TGTGCCACCAGCGCAATCTCGGGACAGAATATAGCCAAAAACATTCAGTACTTC
>TRBJ1-6|few|TRBV25-1|-
CASSAGSVDNSPLHF
TGTGCCAGCAGCGCAGGGTCGGTAGATAATTCACCCCTCCACTTT
>TRBJ2-7|-|TRBV28|-
CASSSSTPDYEQYF
TGTGCCAGCAGTTCTTCTACCCCGGACTACGAGCAGTACTTC
>TRBJ1-3|-|TRBV6-5|TRBD1
CASTAGQTGNTIYF
TGTGCCAGCACCGCGGGACAGACTGGAAACACCATATATTTT
>TRBJ2-5|-|TRBV19|-
CASSINGATETQYF
TGTGCCAGTAGTATAAACGGAGCCACGGAGACCCAGTACTTC
>TRBJ1-1|-|TRBV9|TRBD1
CASSDATGTGTEAFF
TGTGCCAGCAGCGATGCAACCGGGACAGGGACTGAAGCTTTCTTT
>TRBJ2-1|-|TRBV7-3|TRBD2
CASSSSGLARNNEQFF
TGTGCCAGCAGCTCCTCCGGACTAGCGAGGAACAATGAGCAGTTCTTC
>TRBJ2-4|-|TRBV6-5|TRBD2
CASRALAGGENIQYF
TGTGCCAGCAGGGCGTTGGCGGGAGGGGAAAACATTCAGTACTTC
>TRBJ2-4|-|TRBV6-1|-
CATNIGRDIQYF
TGTGCCACCAACATAGGTCGGGACATTCAGTACTTC
>TRBJ2-3|-|TRBV4-3|TRBD2
CASSRLTQREDTQYF
TGCGCCAGCAGCCGGCTGACACAGCGGGAGGACACGCAGTATTTT
>TRBJ2-3|few|TRBV11-2|-
CASSPVAGTDTQYF
TGTGCCAGCAGCCCGGTAGCTGGCACAGATACGCAGTATTTT
>TRBJ2-7|once|TRBV9|TRBD2
CASSVASGGTYEQYF
TGTGCCAGCAGCGTAGCAAGCGGGGGCACCTACGAGCAGTACTTC
>TRBJ2-7|-|TRBV10-3|-
CAISDAQGQYF
TGTGCCATCAGTGACGCCCAGGGGCAGTACTTC
>TRBJ2-7|-|TRBV7-3|TRBD2
CASSFASGSYEQYF
TGTGCCAGCAGCTTTGCTAGCGGCTCCTACGAGCAGTACTTC
>TRBJ2-7|-|TRBV18|-
CASSTRDRYEQYF
TGTGCCAGCTCAACTCGCGACAGGTACGAGCAGTACTTC
>TRBJ1-2|-|TRBV23-1|TRBD1
CASSQSRDRGPTFNYGYTF
TGCGCCAGCAGTCAATCGAGAGACAGGGGACCTACCTTTAACTATGGCTACACCTTC
>TRBJ2-7|few|TRBV5-4|TRBD2
CASSLGLAGVSSYEQYF
TGTGCCAGCAGCTTGGGGCTAGCGGGAGTGAGCTCCTACGAGCAGTACTTC
>TRBJ2-7|-|TRBV29-1|TRBD1
CSALSGGGEQYF
TGCAGCGCTCTCTCAGGGGGCGGCGAGCAGTACTTC
>TRBJ2-2|-|TRBV9|TRBD2
CASQGEGSDTGELFF
TGTGCCAGCCAAGGGGAGGGGAGCGACACCGGGGAGCTGTTTTTT
>TRBJ1-5|few|TRBV19|-
CASSSQGSNQPQHF
TGTGCCAGTAGTTCACAGGGTAGCAATCAGCCCCAGCATTTT
>TRBJ1-1|-|TRBV10-3|-
CAISEYQGLGTEAFF
TGTGCCATCAGTGAGTATCAGGGCCTGGGTACTGAAGCTTTCTTT
>TRBJ2-3|-|TRBV28|-
CASSLGDSLTDTQYF
TGTGCCAGCAGTTTAGGAGACAGCTTAACAGATACGCAGTATTTT
>TRBJ2-5|-|TRBV5-4|-
CASSLALGWSGQETQYF
TGTGCCAGCAGCTTGGCCCTAGGTTGGAGCGGGCAAGAGACCCAGTACTTC
>TRBJ2-5|-|TRBV7-3|-
CASSLVAFGNQETQYF
TGTGCCAGCAGCTTGGTGGCGTTCGGGAACCAAGAGACCCAGTACTTC
>TRBJ1-5|medium-sized|TRBV27|-
CASSLSGGYSNQPQHF
TGTGCCAGCAGTTTATCGGGGGGATATAGCAATCAGCCCCAGCATTTT
>TRBJ2-7|-|TRBV5-4|-
CASSFAGRVGEQYF
TGTGCCAGCAGCTTCGCGGGAAGGGTCGGGGAGCAGTACTTC